Listed here are 21 T cell receptor beta chains from one sample, sequenced in a study of OX40 agonist ivuxolimab in advanced cancers. Libraries were prepared by immunoSEQ multiplex PCR; TCRdb keeps only in-frame clonotypes and omits some of them. Among 70,000 to 75,000 clones listed, about 85% were seen once. The sequenced sample was CD4+ or CD8+ T cells sorted from blood, obtained in a trial of the OX40 agonist ivuxolimab. These TCRs come from an adult with an advanced solid tumor such as melanoma, head and neck, liver or kidney cancer.

The chain uses TRBV9 and TRBJ2-1, with 11 bases identical to TRBD2. Per the germline V gene, CDR1 is SGDLS and CDR2 is YYNGEE. V trimming: 2 bases; J trimming: 0 bases; junction bases outside the gene matches: 1. The CDR3 is 16 residues long. This CDR3 reads CASSVTSGTSYNEQFF. Here the CDR3 DNA reads TGTGCCAGCAGCGTGACTAGCGGGACCTCCTACAATGAGCAGTTCTTC.

This clone turned up a few times. The chain carries TRBV5-1 and TRBJ1-2, with D unresolved. The V gene lost 4 bases and the J gene lost 4 bases, with 11 bases spanning the gap. In germline, CDR1 is SGHRS, CDR2 YFSETQ. CDR3 length equals 13 residues. The CDR3 loop is CASSRGEVYGYTF. The DNA of the CDR3 is TGCGCCAGCAGCCGAGGTGAGGTCTATGGCTACACCTTC.

The V and J genes are TRBV7-2 and TRBJ2-7, with D possibly being TRBD1 (6 bases). The CDR3 spans 14 residues. The germline CDR1 and CDR2 sequences are SGHTA and FQGNSA. V was shortened by 5 bases and J by 3 bases, with 14 bases between the two germline ends. The CDR3 loop is CASSASGTYYEQYF. Written as DNA, the CDR3 is TGTGCCAGCAGCGCTTCCGGGACATACTACGAGCAGTACTTC.

The rearrangement uses TRBV7-3 and TRBJ1-1; D is unclear. V was cut by 2 bases and J by 3 bases, with 7 bases left in between. The CDR3 extends over 13 amino acids. The germline CDR1 and CDR2 sequences are SGHTA and FQGTGA. DNA of the CDR3: TGTGCCAGCAGCTTATGGAGGGACACTGAAGCTTTCTTT. Its translation: CASSLWRDTEAFF.

In its sample, this clone ranks as medium-sized. The J gene is TRBJ1-1, the V gene TRBV7-3; TRBD1 is a possible D gene (5 bases). The CDR3 has 14 residues. Trimming stripped 5 bases from V and 1 base from J, with 11 bases between. Germline V gives CDR1 SGHTA, CDR2 FQGTGA. Here the CDR3 reads CASSEGSWNTEAFF. The CDR3 nucleotides read TGTGCCAGCAGCGAGGGGTCCTGGAACACTGAAGCTTTCTTT.

The genes are TRBV19 and TRBJ2-7; D gene uncertain. The CDR3 runs to 15 residues. Germline V gene lookup returns CDR1 LNHDA and CDR2 SQIVND (reference sequence). Trimming pared 4 bases from V and 3 bases from J, leaving 16 bases between. The CDR3 region is CASSKAWAEHYEQYF. The CDR3 nucleotides read TGTGCCAGTAGTAAGGCATGGGCTGAACACTACGAGCAGTACTTC.

In DNA form, the CDR3 reads TGTGCCAGCAGCGTCCAGGGTCTCGGAAACACCATATATTTT. This codes for CASSVQGLGNTIYF. The chain is built from TRBV9 and TRBJ1-3, with TRBD1 as a possible D gene (5 bases). In germline, CDR1 is SGDLS, CDR2 YYNGEE. The CDR3 consists of 14 residues. Trimming stripped 2 bases from V and 4 bases from J, with 10 bases between. The entire variable domain, with the rest obtained from reference TRBV9 and TRBJ1-3, is as follows: DSGVTQTPKHLITATGQRVTLRCSPRSGDLSVYWYQQSLDQGLQFLIQYYNGEERAKGNILERFSAQQFPDLHSELNLSSLELGDSALYFCASSVQGLGNTIYFGEGSWLTVV.

The V call is TRBV7-9, the J call TRBJ1-5, with D tentatively TRBD1 (6 bases). The CDR3 is made up of 14 amino acids. V shed 4 bases and J shed 3 bases, with 10 bases lying between them. Per the germline V gene, CDR1 is SEHNR and CDR2 is FQNEAQ (reference sequence). The CDR3 region has the DNA TGTGCCAGCAGCTCAGGACAGCTCAATCAGCCCCAGCATTTT. Translated: CASSSGQLNQPQHF.

The chain has TRBV7-2 and TRBJ1-3, with D unclear. The CDR3 sequence is 15 residues long. Per the germline V gene, CDR1 is SGHTA and CDR2 is FQGNSA. Trimming stripped 3 bases from V and 0 bases from J, with 9 bases between. The CDR3, as DNA: TGTGCCAGCAGCTTGCTAGGTGTCTCTGGAAACACCATATATTTT. Protein product: CASSLLGVSGNTIYF.

V gene TRBV9 combines with J gene TRBJ1-2; perhaps TRBD1 as D (5 bases). The V gene's germline CDR1 is SGDLS and CDR2 YYNGEE. This CDR3 comprises 15 residues. Trimming removed 3 bases from V and 7 bases from J, with 19 bases in between. The chain's CDR3 is CASSESGTPPFGYTF. The CDR3 nucleotides are TGTGCCAGCAGCGAATCCGGGACGCCTCCCTTTGGCTACACCTTC.

By share, this clone ranks as medium-sized (0.01 to 0.1%). The same CDR3 can be traced to other DNA sequences in this sample. The CDR3 nucleotides read TGTGCCAGCAGCCCCGGTAGCGGGGAGACCCAGTACTTC. It translates to CASSPGSGETQYF. The chain joins TRBV5-6 to TRBJ2-5; 7 bases map to TRBD2. There are 13 residues in the CDR3. Trimming cost V 4 bases and J 5 bases; bases outside gene matches: 5. Germline V gene lookup returns CDR1 SGHDT and CDR2 YYEEEE. The full variable domain, its missing parts supplied by reference TRBV5-6 and TRBJ2-5, is DAGVTQSPTHLIKTRGQQVTLRCSPKSGHDTVSWYQQALGQGPQFIFQYYEEEERQRGNFPDRFSGHQFPNYSSELNVNALLLGDSALYLCASSPGSGETQYFGPGTRLLVL.

The rearrangement uses TRBV30 and TRBJ2-1; 9 bases are a match to TRBD1. Germline CDR1 reads GTSNPN; CDR2 reads SVGIG (reference sequence). After removal of 4 bases from V and 7 bases from J, the junction contained 5 bases not matched to a gene. CDR3 size: 13 residues. CDR3 region: CAWNRGLNNEQFF. In DNA, the CDR3 is TGTGCCTGGAACAGGGGGCTTAATAATGAGCAGTTCTTC.

This sequence joins TRBV18 and TRBJ1-5; D is unresolved. There are 16 residues in the CDR3. Germline V gene sequence: CDR1 KGHSH, CDR2 LQKENI. V gave up 3 bases and J gave up 6 bases, with 18 bases separating them. As DNA, the CDR3 is TGTGCCAGCTCACCCCCGGAGTCGAGGGCGCGTCAGCCCCAGCATTTT. Translating it yields CASSPPESRARQPQHF.

The chain joins TRBV19 to TRBJ1-2; D unresolved. The CDR3 totals 16 residues. V shed 0 bases and J shed 5 bases, with 16 bases lying between them. The germline V gene has CDR1 LNHDA and CDR2 SQIVND (reference sequence). Here the CDR3 reads CASSIDRRISLYGYTF. CDR3 DNA: TGTGCCAGTAGTATAGATCGGAGGATCTCCCTTTATGGCTACACCTTC.

The rearrangement joins TRBV28 to TRBJ2-2; TRBD1 aligns across 10 bases. V gave up 7 bases and J gave up 7 bases; unmatched junction bases: 9. Germline V lookup: CDR1 MDHEN, CDR2 SYDVKM. CDR3 length: 15 residues. The CDR3 bases are TGTGCCAGCATCACCGGACAGGGGGGTCACGGGGAGCTGTTTTTT. Residues: CASITGQGGHGELFF. The variable domain in full, with the rest retrieved from reference TRBV28 and TRBJ2-2, is DVKVTQSSRYLVKRTGEKVFLECVQDMDHENMFWYRQDPGLGLRLIYFSYDVKMKEKGDIPEGYSVSREKKERFSLILESASTNQTSMYLCASITGQGGHGELFFGEGSRLTVL.

This rearrangement joins TRBV7-2 to TRBJ2-1; the match to TRBD2 covers 8 bases. Looked up from germline, CDR1 is SGHTA and CDR2 is FQGNSA. This CDR3 comprises 16 residues. The V gene end was trimmed by 4 bases and the J gene end by 2 bases; junction bases not matched to a gene: 7. CDR3 in amino acids: CASSSLAGEAYNEQFF. The CDR3 DNA is TGTGCCAGCAGCTCGCTAGCGGGTGAAGCCTACAATGAGCAGTTCTTC.

The V gene is TRBV7-2, the J gene TRBJ1-4; no clear D gene. CDR1 and CDR2 from the germline V gene are SGHTA and FQGNSA. Trimming removed 6 bases from V and 0 bases from J, with 8 bases in between. The length of the CDR3 is 14 residues. CDR3 sequence (DNA): TGTGCCAGCAGGAAATTGGCAACTAATGAAAAACTGTTTTTT. Amino acids: CASRKLATNEKLFF. The variable domain in full, with the rest retrieved from reference TRBV7-2 and TRBJ1-4, is GAGVSQSPSNKVTEKGKDVELRCDPISGHTALYWYRQSLGQGLEFLIYFQGNSAPDKSGLPSDRFSAERTGGSVSTLTIQRTQQEDSAVYLCASRKLATNEKLFFGSGTQLSVL.

The chain is built from TRBV27 and TRBJ2-5; D is unresolved. Per the germline V gene, CDR1 is MNHEY and CDR2 is SMNVEV (reference sequence). V dropped 5 bases and J dropped 0 bases, with 16 bases sitting between them. There are 16 residues in the CDR3. CDR3 nucleotide sequence: TGTGCCAGCAGTCCTACCCAACACCTGGACCAAGAGACCCAGTACTTC. Its translation is CASSPTQHLDQETQYF.

The chain has TRBV10-3 and TRBJ2-7, with TRBD1 matching over 10 bases. The CDR3 contains 13 residues. The germline V gene has CDR1 ENHRY and CDR2 SYGVKD. Trimming took 5 bases from V and 4 from J; bases not matched to a gene: 2. The CDR3: CAISPGQGYEQYF. The CDR3 nucleotides read TGTGCCATCAGTCCGGGACAGGGGTACGAGCAGTACTTC.

V gene TRBV7-2 combines with J gene TRBJ2-4; 9 nucleotides match TRBD2. The V gene's germline CDR1 is SGHTA and CDR2 FQGNSA. With V trimmed by 2 bases and J by 0 bases, 11 bases remained unmatched. This CDR3 is 19 amino acids long. CDR3 sequence reads: CASSLRLGAGGSAKNIQYF. The CDR3 coding sequence is TGTGCCAGCAGCTTAAGGCTGGGAGCGGGAGGTTCAGCCAAAAACATTCAGTACTTC.

The V and J genes are TRBV5-4 and TRBJ1-4; D uncertain. Between the trimmed V and J ends, which lost 1 base and 4 bases, there was a span of 11 bases. The CDR3 is 15 amino acids. Germline CDR1 reads SGHNT; CDR2 reads YYREEE (reference sequence). The CDR3 here is CASSLSGGGNEKLFF. The CDR3 region has the DNA TGTGCCAGCAGCTTGTCCGGAGGTGGTAATGAAAAACTGTTTTTT.